The 30 T cell receptor beta chains in this list originate from one sample, sequenced in a study of T cells in Graves' hyperthyroidism and ophthalmopathy. Amplified TCR beta CDR3 regions derived from RNA transcripts. TCR CDR3 regions were first amplified by RT-PCR with HTBI primers. Each CDR3 protein gets one entry after TCRdb re-called the multiplex PCR reads with MiXCR. The sample comprises a few hundred thousand distinct CDR3 sequences, about a fifth of which are singletons, and 35% to 45% rests with the top ten. Source material: blood. The receptors here all came from a man younger than 35 with Graves' ophthalmopathy.

This clonotype was picked up many times. V gene TRBV11-2 combines with J gene TRBJ2-2; TRBD1 matches 9 bases. J was trimmed by 5 bases and V by 5 bases; bases with no gene match: 9. The germline V gene has CDR1 SGHAT and CDR2 FQNNGV. The CDR3 extends over 16 amino acids. For the CDR3, the DNA is TGTGCCAGCAGCGCGCAACAGGGGGCTGATACCGGGGAGCTGTTTTTT. Translating it yields CASSAQQGADTGELFF.

This rearrangement joins TRBV10-3 to TRBJ1-1; no definite D call. The CDR3 has 13 residues. V was cut by 7 bases and J by 0 bases, with 9 bases left in between. The germline V gene has CDR1 ENHRY and CDR2 SYGVKD. This CDR3 reads CAITPEVNTEAFF. The CDR3, as DNA: TGTGCCATCACCCCAGAAGTGAACACTGAAGCTTTCTTT.

This clonotype was picked up a small number of times. The chain joins TRBV6-1 to TRBJ2-4; D not resolved. The V and J ends lost 1 base and 4 bases respectively, with 11 bases between them. Germline V gene sequence: CDR1 MNHNS, CDR2 SASEGT. The CDR3 sequence is 15 residues long. The DNA of the CDR3 is TGTGCCAGCAGTGAAGGGGGATTGGAGAAAAACATTCAGTACTTC. Translated, it gives CASSEGGLEKNIQYF.

This clonotype showed up many times. CDR3 in DNA: TGTGCCAGCGGACAGGGGTCGGAGACCCAGTACTTC. Amino acid sequence: CASGQGSETQYF. The V and J genes are TRBV28 and TRBJ2-5, with 9 nucleotides matching TRBD1. Germline loops: CDR1 MDHEN, CDR2 SYDVKM. V gave up 8 bases and J gave up 5 bases; unmatched junction bases: 3. The CDR3 spans 12 residues.

This clonotype appeared many times. A read error may account for a junction end that differs from germline. This chain connects TRBV5-1 to TRBJ2-7; 7 bases line up with TRBD1. Germline V gene lookup returns CDR1 SGHRS and CDR2 YFSETQ. This CDR3 is 14 amino acids long. The CDR3 DNA follows: TGTGCCAGCAGCTTACGGGACAGCTCCTACGAGCAGTACTTC. Its translation is CASSLRDSSYEQYF.

This clonotype was seen repeatedly, ten times or more. The chain employs TRBV7-2 and TRBJ2-1, with a tentative D call TRBD2 (6 bases). The CDR3 length is 13 residues. V dropped 3 bases and J dropped 8 bases, with 11 bases sitting between them. The V gene's germline CDR1 is SGHTA and CDR2 FQGNSA. The CDR3 DNA sequence: TGTGCCAGCAGCTTCGGAGGGTACGATGAGCAGTTCTTC. Translation: CASSFGGYDEQFF.

At least ten counts were recorded for this clonotype. This chain connects TRBV20-1 to TRBJ2-7, with D unresolved. Germline CDR1 and CDR2: DFQATT and SNEGSKA (reference sequence). The CDR3 covers 13 residues. V dropped 3 bases and J dropped 1 base, with 10 bases sitting between them. The CDR3 protein is CSASGADSYEQYF. CDR3 coding DNA: TGCAGTGCTAGTGGTGCAGATTCCTACGAGCAGTACTTC.

The gene calls are TRBV25-1 and TRBJ1-6, with unresolved D. This CDR3 has 13 amino acids. V lost 11 bases, J lost 5 bases, and 13 bases lay in between. Germline CDR1 is MGHDK and CDR2 is SYGVNS. The CDR3 bases are TGTGCCGCAGTGGTCAGAAATAATTCACCCCTCCACTTT. Translated, it gives CAAVVRNNSPLHF.

This clonotype was recorded at least ten times. The chain uses TRBV7-9 and TRBJ2-3; 12 nucleotides line up with TRBD2. This CDR3 is built from 16 residues. CDR1 and CDR2 from the germline V gene are SEHNR and FQNEAQ (reference sequence). V lost 9 bases and J lost 2; bases outside the gene matches: 9. CDR3 in DNA: TGTGCCAGTTTCAGACTAGCGGGGGCTTACACAGATACGCAGTATTTT. The encoded protein is CASFRLAGAYTDTQYF.

The gene calls are TRBV15 and TRBJ2-2, with 8 bases aligning to TRBD2. The CDR3 is made up of 14 amino acids. Germline-derived CDR1 and CDR2 are LNHNV and YYDKDF (reference sequence). The V and J ends lost 6 bases and 6 bases, in that order; junction bases with no gene match: 6. The DNA of the CDR3 is TGTGCCACCAGATTCGGGGGGGGGGCCGGGGAGCTGTTTTTT. The encoded protein is CATRFGGGAGELFF.

This clonotype was observed a handful of times. The rearrangement uses TRBV4-1 and TRBJ2-3, with unresolved D. Germline-derived CDR1 and CDR2 are MGHRA and YSYEKL. The CDR3 consists of 13 residues. V dropped 1 base and J dropped 8 bases, with 10 bases sitting between them. CDR3 sequence (DNA): TGCGCCAGCAGCCAAGGACCCTCTAGTACGCAGTATTTT. Its translation: CASSQGPSSTQYF.

This chain connects TRBV18 to TRBJ1-2; D gene unclear. CDR1 KGHSH and CDR2 LQKENI come from the germline V gene. The V and J ends lost 3 bases and 8 bases respectively, with 22 bases between them. The CDR3 runs 16 residues. CDR3 residues: CASSPNSGVGRRGYTF. The CDR3 DNA is TGTGCCAGCTCACCGAATTCGGGCGTCGGGCGTCGGGGCTACACCTTC.

In this sample, this clonotype turned up once. The V and J genes are TRBV12-3 or TRBV12-4 and TRBJ2-5; D is perhaps TRBD1 or TRBD2 (5 bases each). The CDR3 is made up of 13 amino acids. V shed 6 bases and J shed 5 bases, with 13 bases lying between them. The CDR3 DNA reads TGTGCCAGCAGCGTAGCAGGGAGCGAGACCCAGTACTTC. It codes for CASSVAGSETQYF.

The genes are TRBV6-2 or TRBV6-3 and TRBJ2-1; D is unresolved. The CDR3 runs to 14 residues. Germline V gene lookup returns CDR1 MNHEY and CDR2 SVGEGT. The V end lost 11 bases, the J end lost 0 bases, and 14 bases lay between the germline ends. The CDR3 loop reads CASQRASSYNEQFF. CDR3 DNA sequence: TGTGCCTCCCAGAGAGCGAGCTCCTACAATGAGCAGTTCTTC.

This clonotype was found a few times. The chain uses TRBV10-3 and TRBJ1-1; 9 bases agree with TRBD1. The germline gives CDR1 ENHRY, CDR2 SYGVKD. CDR3 length: 15 amino acids. The V and J ends lost 6 bases and 3 bases, in that order; junction bases with no gene match: 8. CDR3 in DNA: TGTGCCATCAGGAAGGGACAGGGTAAGGACACTGAAGCTTTCTTT. This gives the protein CAIRKGQGKDTEAFF.

The CDR3 here is CASSYFGGAVGRYEQYF. The CDR3 region has the DNA TGTGCCAGCAGTTACTTCGGGGGGGCCGTGGGACGGTACGAGCAGTACTTC. V gene TRBV6-5 combines with J gene TRBJ2-7, with TRBD2 identical over 8 bases. This CDR3 has 17 amino acids. Germline V gene data show CDR1 as MNHEY and CDR2 as SVGAGI. J gave up 4 bases and V 1 base, and 12 bases lay outside the gene matches.

The genes are TRBV20-1 and TRBJ1-5; no firm D call. Per the germline V gene, CDR1 is DFQATT and CDR2 is SNEGSKA (reference sequence). This CDR3 region has 14 residues. V was shortened by 5 bases and J by 2 bases, with 13 bases between the two germline ends. In DNA form, the CDR3 reads TGCAGTGCTGCTGACCGGTTGGGCAATCAGCCCCAGCATTTT. Amino acid sequence: CSAADRLGNQPQHF.

The chain employs TRBV3-1 and TRBJ2-2; weak D call: TRBD2 (7 bases). V was cut by 4 bases and J by 4 bases, with 10 bases left in between. The germline V gene has CDR1 LGHDT and CDR2 YNNKEL (reference sequence). The CDR3 length is 14 residues. CDR3 sequence (DNA): TGTGCCAGCAGCCCGGGGGGCAGCACCGGGGAGCTGTTTTTT. Residues: CASSPGGSTGELFF. The complete variable domain, with remaining parts taken from reference TRBV3-1 and TRBJ2-2, reads DTAVSQTPKYLVTQMGNDKSIKCEQNLGHDTMYWYKQDSKKFLKIMFSYNNKELIINETVPNRFSPKSPDKAHLNLHINSLELGDSAVYFCASSPGGSTGELFFGEGSRLTVL.

The chain is built from TRBV2 and TRBJ2-7, with a tentative D call TRBD2 (6 bases). CDR3 length: 14 residues. Germline CDR1 reads SNHLY; CDR2 reads FYNNEI. The V end was cut by 8 bases, the J end by 3 bases, with 17 bases between. The CDR3 DNA reads TGTGCCAGCCTCCTGGCCGCGCGGGGCTACGAGCAGTACTTC. Protein product: CASLLAARGYEQYF. Based on the CDR3 plus reference TRBV2 and TRBJ2-7, the full variable domain is EPEVTQTPSHQVTQMGQEVILRCVPISNHLYFYWYRQILGQKVEFLVSFYNNEISEKSEIFDDQFSVERPDGSNFTLKIRSTKLEDSAMYFCASLLAARGYEQYFGPGTRLTVT.

Only a few counts were recorded for this clonotype. The CDR3, as DNA: TGTGCCACCAGTTGGGGGGGTGGGTCCAAAAACATTCAGTACTTC. Its protein product is CATSWGGGSKNIQYF. The V gene is TRBV15, the J gene TRBJ2-4; 7 bases map to TRBD2. The CDR3 runs 15 residues. V lost 6 bases and J lost 2; bases outside the gene matches: 7. Germline CDR1 is LNHNV and CDR2 is YYDKDF (reference sequence).

This chain uses TRBV11-1 with TRBJ2-1; possible D gene TRBD2, 6 bases. V lost 4 bases, J lost 6 bases, and 16 bases lay in between. Germline CDR1 reads SGHAT; CDR2 reads FQDESV (reference sequence). The CDR3 has 15 residues. The CDR3 bases are TGTGCCAGCAGCTCGTCATTAGAGACTAGCAATGAGCAGTTCTTC. This sequence encodes CASSSSLETSNEQFF.

The rearrangement uses TRBV24-1 and TRBJ2-7; D unresolved. The V end lost 1 base, the J end lost 3 bases, and 6 bases lay between the germline ends. CDR1 is KGHDR and CDR2 is SFDVKD in the germline V gene. The CDR3 contains 13 residues. CDR3 residues: CATSDFNSYEQYF. The CDR3 DNA sequence: TGTGCCACCAGTGATTTTAACAGCTACGAGCAGTACTTC.

This clonotype showed up many times. This sequence joins TRBV11-2 and TRBJ2-7; 8 nucleotides match TRBD2. V was clipped by 3 bases and J by 2 bases; unmatched bases: 6. The CDR3 totals 15 residues. Germline CDR1 and CDR2: SGHAT and FQNNGV. CDR3 in amino acids: CASSFGAGGTYEQYF. The CDR3 nucleotides are TGTGCCAGCAGCTTTGGGGCGGGGGGAACCTACGAGCAGTACTTC.

Only a few counts were recorded for this clonotype. The chain has TRBV11-2 and TRBJ1-1, with D possibly matching TRBD1 (5 bases). Germline-derived CDR1 and CDR2 are SGHAT and FQNNGV. Trimming removed 8 bases from V and 2 bases from J, with 12 bases in between. This CDR3 spans 13 amino acids. CDR3 in amino acids: CASGLTVNTEAFF. The CDR3 DNA sequence: TGTGCCAGCGGTCTGACAGTTAACACTGAAGCTTTCTTT.

A note on this clonotype: At one end the junction does not follow the germline gene, possibly because of a read error. The chain has TRBV7-3 and TRBJ2-2; 9 nucleotides agree with TRBD1. This CDR3 has 15 residues. Germline V gene sequence: CDR1 SGHTA, CDR2 FQGTGA. CDR3 nucleotides: TGTACCAGCAGCCCACTACAGGGGGCCACCGGGGAGCTGTTTTTT. This encodes CTSSPLQGATGELFF.

The CDR3 here is CARGGWGNEAFF. The CDR3 region has the DNA TGTGCCAGGGGGGGTTGGGGGAATGAAGCTTTCTTT. The V call is TRBV2, the J call TRBJ1-1; D may be TRBD1 (5 bases). In germline, CDR1 is SNHLY, CDR2 FYNNEI. V was shortened by 9 bases and J by 7 bases, with 15 bases between the two germline ends. The CDR3 spans 12 residues.

This clonotype was seen many times. The chain joins TRBV29-1 to TRBJ1-1, with 7 bases fitting TRBD1. The CDR3 is 14 amino acids. V gave up 6 bases and J gave up 4 bases; unmatched junction bases: 11. Germline V gives CDR1 SQVTM, CDR2 ANQGSEA. The CDR3 spells CSVLRGHQSTEAFF. The CDR3 DNA reads as TGCAGCGTACTAAGGGGGCATCAGTCCACTGAAGCTTTCTTT. Combining the CDR3 with reference TRBV29-1 and TRBJ1-1 gives the whole variable domain SAVISQKPSRDICQRGTSLTIQCQVDSQVTMMFWYRQQPGQSLTLIATANQGSEATYESGFVIDKFPISRPNLTFSTLTVSNMSPEDSSIYLCSVLRGHQSTEAFFGQGTRLTVV.

Ten or more counts support this clonotype. The chain carries TRBV7-9 and TRBJ2-3; no clear D gene. Trimming removed 3 bases from V and 1 base from J, with 17 bases in between. The CDR3 has 17 residues. The germline V gene encodes CDR1 SEHNR and CDR2 FQNEAQ (reference sequence). The CDR3 here is CASSLGSGPSGTDTQYF. The CDR3 DNA reads as TGTGCCAGCAGCTTGGGCTCCGGGCCCTCAGGCACAGATACGCAGTATTTT.

The chain combines TRBV9 with TRBJ2-1; TRBD2 aligns across 10 bases. The ends lost 0 bases at V and 9 bases at J; junction bases unmatched: 6. This CDR3 contains 15 residues. Germline V gene lookup returns CDR1 SGDLS and CDR2 YYNGEE. In nucleotides, the CDR3 is TGTGCCAGCAGCGTAGGGAGCGGGGGGGCCGGTGAGCAGTTCTTC. Its protein product is CASSVGSGGAGEQFF.

Many counts were recorded for this clonotype. V and J are TRBV5-1 and TRBJ1-1, with 9 bases lining up with TRBD1. The ends lost 3 bases at V and 5 bases at J; junction bases unmatched: 5. The CDR3 has 14 residues. Germline V lookup: CDR1 SGHRS, CDR2 YFSETQ. CDR3 residues: CASSWTGARTEAFF. The CDR3 nucleotides read TGCGCCAGCAGCTGGACAGGGGCGAGGACTGAAGCTTTCTTT. Drawing the rest from reference TRBV5-1 and TRBJ1-1, the complete variable domain is KAGVTQTPRYLIKTRGQQVTLSCSPISGHRSVSWYQQTPGQGLQFLFEYFSETQRNKGNFPGRFSGRQFSNSRSEMNVSTLELGDSALYLCASSWTGARTEAFFGQGTRLTVV.